This T cell receptor beta chain comes out of a study of post-analysis software for immune sequencing data. Study-wide background: Recorded subtypes: relapsing-remitting, secondary progressive, progressive-relapsing; some patients unannotated. Study-wide results and limits: Normalized Chao1 diversity was significantly lower in multiple sclerosis patients than in controls.

This clonotype has a handful of counts. The antigen is unknown. TCR beta cDNA libraries had unique molecular identifiers. With roughly 0.9 to 10 million T cells as the source, 400,000 to 550,000 cDNA molecules resulted. TCRdb used MiXCR to reprocess the PCR reads, holding one entry per CDR3 protein. This sample has hundreds of thousands of distinct CDR3 sequences, with 25% to 30% found just once. Sample: blood. This clonotype originated in a girl aged 5 to 17 with multiple sclerosis.

CDR3: CASSFLVRGDTEAFF. CDR3 DNA sequence: TGCGCCAGCAGCTTCCTAGTCAGGGGAGACACTGAAGCTTTCTTT. The V and J genes are TRBV5-1 and TRBJ1-1, with D tentatively TRBD1 (6 bases). Trimming left V 2 bases short and J 3 bases short, with 14 bases between. The germline gives CDR1 SGHRS, CDR2 YFSETQ. CDR3 length equals 15 residues. The complete variable domain, with remaining parts taken from reference TRBV5-1 and TRBJ1-1, reads KAGVTQTPRYLIKTRGQQVTLSCSPISGHRSVSWYQQTPGQGLQFLFEYFSETQRNKGNFPGRFSGRQFSNSRSEMNVSTLELGDSALYLCASSFLVRGDTEAFFGQGTRLTVV.